This T cell receptor (beta chain) derives from a study of response to subunit inactivated influenza vaccine. Findings and caveats of the study: Only a handful of new T cells, the authors suggested, are recruited with each seasonal influenza vaccination.

For this clonotype: Its antigen is not known.

A single record per CDR3 protein comes from TCRdb applying MiXCR to the RT-PCR reads. The sample shows under 550,000 distinct CDR3 sequences, 7.5% to 8.5% of them seen only once. The CDR3 loop spans 14 amino acids. J gave up 5 bases and V 7 bases, and 10 bases lay outside the gene matches. Germline CDR1 and CDR2: SNHLY and FYNNEI. This chain uses TRBV2 with TRBJ1-1; 7 nucleotides align to TRBD1. Sequenced material: PBMCs from blood, taken about 24 months after vaccination. The clonotype comes from a man between 50 and 70 years old who received an inactivated influenza vaccine. The chain's CDR3 is CASTEEGAHTEAFF. The CDR3 DNA is TGTGCCAGCACCGAGGAGGGGGCGCATACTGAAGCTTTCTTT.